A single sample gave rise to the 5 T cell receptor beta chains below, sequenced in a study of blood T cell repertoires in COVID-19. Measured with immunoSEQ multiplex PCR; TCRdb has only the in-frame clones, and not every one. The data contain around 170,000 clones, 85% to 90% of them singletons. The sample comprised peripheral blood. The receptors were gathered from a man over 45 with active or convalescent COVID-19.

The rearrangement joins TRBV6-2 or TRBV6-3 to TRBJ1-5; 8 positions agree with TRBD1. The germline V gene has CDR1 MNHEY and CDR2 SVGEGT. The V gene end was trimmed by 5 bases and the J gene end by 7 bases; junction bases not matched to a gene: 7. This CDR3 is 14 amino acids long. CDR3 DNA: TGTGCCAGCAGTCCACCGACAGGGGCGCAGCCCCAGCATTTT. As protein: CASSPPTGAQPQHF.

This rearrangement joins TRBV19 to TRBJ1-5; TRBD1 aligns across 7 bases. Germline assignment: CDR1 LNHDA and CDR2 SQIVND (reference sequence). This CDR3 region has 14 residues. With V trimmed by 6 bases and J by 6 bases, 8 bases remained unmatched. CDR3: CASSNRGGGQPQHF. The CDR3 DNA follows: TGTGCCAGTAGCAACAGGGGCGGTGGTCAGCCCCAGCATTTT.

The chain joins TRBV4-3 to TRBJ2-2, with 9 bases fitting TRBD2. The CDR3 loop spans 16 amino acids. Looked up from germline, CDR1 is LGHNA and CDR2 is YSLEER. V was clipped by 1 base and J by 1 base; unmatched bases: 1. CDR3 in DNA: TGCGCCAGCAGCCAAGTTAGCGGGAGGAACACCGGGGAGCTGTTTTTT. This codes for CASSQVSGRNTGELFF.

The J gene is TRBJ2-5, the V gene TRBV7-8, with D unclear. The CDR3 sequence is 16 residues long. V was shortened by 5 bases and J by 2 bases, with 18 bases between the two germline ends. Germline assignment: CDR1 SGHVS and CDR2 FQNEAQ. The CDR3 loop reads CASSPAGLGPQETQYF. The DNA for the CDR3 is TGTGCCAGCAGCCCGGCCGGCCTAGGCCCACAAGAGACCCAGTACTTC.

The genes are TRBV15 and TRBJ2-7; 8 nucleotides align to TRBD1. This CDR3 is 15 amino acids long. CDR1 is LNHNV and CDR2 is YYDKDF in the germline V gene (reference sequence). V dropped 1 base and J dropped 5; count of bases not matched to a gene: 7. CDR3 residues: CATSRVGQGDNEQYF. The CDR3, as DNA: TGTGCCACCAGCAGAGTAGGACAGGGCGACAACGAGCAGTACTTC.